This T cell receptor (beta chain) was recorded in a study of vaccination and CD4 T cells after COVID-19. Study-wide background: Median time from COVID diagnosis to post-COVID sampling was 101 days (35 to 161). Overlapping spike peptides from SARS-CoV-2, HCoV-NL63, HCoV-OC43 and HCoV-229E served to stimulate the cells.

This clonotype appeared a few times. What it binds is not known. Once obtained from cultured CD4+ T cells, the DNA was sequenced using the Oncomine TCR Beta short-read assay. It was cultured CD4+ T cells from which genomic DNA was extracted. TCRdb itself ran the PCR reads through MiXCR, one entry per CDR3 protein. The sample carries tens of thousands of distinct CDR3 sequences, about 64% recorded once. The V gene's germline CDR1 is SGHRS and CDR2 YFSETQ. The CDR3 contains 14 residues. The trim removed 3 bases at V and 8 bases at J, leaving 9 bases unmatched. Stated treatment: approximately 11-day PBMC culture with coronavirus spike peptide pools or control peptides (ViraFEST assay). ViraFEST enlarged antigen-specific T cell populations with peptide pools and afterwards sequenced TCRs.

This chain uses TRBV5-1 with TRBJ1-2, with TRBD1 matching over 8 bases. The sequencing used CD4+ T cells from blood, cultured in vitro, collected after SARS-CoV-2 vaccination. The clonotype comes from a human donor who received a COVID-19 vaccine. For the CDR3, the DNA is TGCGCCAGCAGCTCGTCAGGGGGCCAGGAAGGCTACACCTTC. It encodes CASSSSGGQEGYTF.